These 30 T cell receptor beta chains were sequenced from one sample in a study of blood T cell repertoires in COVID-19. TCRdb keeps only in-frame clones here, not all; method: immunoSEQ multiplex PCR. The sample consists of approximately 250,000 clones, 84% of them appearing once. Sequencing used peripheral blood. The receptors stem from a man aged 35 to 55 who had recovered from COVID-19.

The chain recombines TRBV6-6 with TRBJ2-7; a possible D gene is TRBD2 (5 bases). This CDR3 has 15 amino acids. V lost 2 bases, J lost 6 bases, and 17 bases lay in between. CDR1 and CDR2 (germline): MNHNY, SVGAGI (reference sequence). The DNA for the CDR3 is TGTGCCAGCAGTTACAGGAGTCGGGGTACGGGCGAGCAGTACTTC. Residues: CASSYRSRGTGEQYF.

The V and J genes are TRBV29-1 and TRBJ2-1; D gene unclear. V was cut by 6 bases and J by 0 bases, with 18 bases left in between. The CDR3 is 16 residues long. Germline CDR1 reads SQVTM; CDR2 reads ANQGSEA. The CDR3 nucleotides are TGCAGCGTCAAAAATTCCGGGTCGAGCTCCTACAATGAGCAGTTCTTC. Its protein product is CSVKNSGSSSYNEQFF.

The J gene is TRBJ1-5, the V gene TRBV10-3; 7 bases match TRBD1. CDR1 ENHRY and CDR2 SYGVKD come from the germline V gene. V shed 4 bases, J shed 6 bases, and the junction held 3 bases outside the gene matches. The CDR3 has 13 amino acids. The DNA for the CDR3 is TGTGCCATCAGTGTTCAGGGGGGTCAGCCCCAGCATTTT. Residues: CAISVQGGQPQHF.

The rearrangement joins TRBV18 to TRBJ1-1; the D is unclear. Per the germline V gene, CDR1 is KGHSH and CDR2 is LQKENI. Trimming left V 2 bases short and J 5 bases short, with 12 bases between. This CDR3 has 14 residues. Here the CDR3 DNA reads TGTGCCAGCTCACCAGGGGAGGTTAGGACTGAAGCTTTCTTT. Translation gives CASSPGEVRTEAFF.

A single count supports this clone. CDR3 nucleotide sequence: TGTGCCTGGAGTCCCCCCGGGCGGGCTTCGGACACCGGGGAGCTGTTTTTT. Protein: CAWSPPGRASDTGELFF. J is TRBJ2-2 and V is TRBV30; the D gene is possibly TRBD2 (5 bases). The CDR3 spans 17 residues. Germline CDR1 reads GTSNPN; CDR2 reads SVGIG (reference sequence). V was cut by 2 bases and J by 3 bases, with 19 bases left in between.

The chain couples TRBV30 to TRBJ1-2; D remains unclear. CDR3 length equals 12 residues. The V and J ends lost 1 base and 5 bases respectively, with 8 bases between them. In germline, CDR1 is GTSNPN, CDR2 SVGIG (reference sequence). CDR3 amino acids: CAWSAGFYGYTF. The CDR3 bases are TGTGCCTGGAGTGCAGGATTTTATGGCTACACCTTC.

The chain joins TRBV11-3 to TRBJ1-2; TRBD1 agrees at 7 bases. V trimming: 0 bases; J trimming: 4 bases; junction bases outside the gene matches: 2. CDR1 is SGHNT and CDR2 is YENEEA in the germline V gene. This CDR3 spans 14 amino acids. The CDR3 protein is CASSLETGSYGYTF. The DNA for the CDR3 is TGTGCCAGCAGCTTAGAGACAGGGAGCTATGGCTACACCTTC.

V and J are TRBV11-3 and TRBJ1-2; TRBD1 might be the D (5 bases). The V gene lost 4 bases and the J gene lost 4 bases, with 13 bases spanning the gap. CDR1 is SGHNT, CDR2 YENEEA, per germline. The CDR3 sequence is 14 residues long. Here the CDR3 reads CASSSLDSSYGYTF. Here the CDR3 DNA reads TGTGCCAGCAGCTCCCTAGACAGCTCCTATGGCTACACCTTC.

The chain recombines TRBV5-1 with TRBJ2-7, with TRBD1 identical over 12 bases. CDR1 and CDR2 from the germline V gene are SGHRS and YFSETQ. The V gene end was trimmed by 3 bases and the J gene end by 6 bases; junction bases not matched to a gene: 4. This CDR3 region has 14 residues. The chain's CDR3 is CASSSGQGAPEQYF. The CDR3 nucleotides are TGCGCCAGCAGCTCGGGACAGGGGGCCCCCGAGCAGTACTTC.

This CDR3 is CASGGQGLSYEQYF. Written as DNA, the CDR3 is TGTGCCAGCGGGGGACAGGGCCTCTCCTACGAGCAGTACTTC. V usage is TRBV7-2 and J usage is TRBJ2-7; 9 positions match TRBD1. CDR1 and CDR2 (germline): SGHTA, FQGNSA. CDR3 length equals 14 residues. Trimming removed 8 bases from V and 0 bases from J; junction bases left unmatched: 5.

In DNA, the CDR3 is TGTGCCATCAGAGAACAGTGGAATCAGCCCCAGCATTTT. It is translated as CAIREQWNQPQHF. This rearrangement joins TRBV10-3 to TRBJ1-5; D ambiguous. Trimming removed 6 bases from V and 4 bases from J, with 10 bases in between. The CDR3 covers 13 residues. CDR1 and CDR2 from the germline V gene are ENHRY and SYGVKD.

The chain is built from TRBV4-3 and TRBJ2-1; 7 positions agree with TRBD2. V was pared by 1 base and J by 4 bases, with 7 bases of the junction left unmatched. The CDR3 has 16 amino acids. Germline V CDR1 and CDR2: LGHNA, YSLEER. The CDR3 sequence is CASSQVEGGVYNEQFF. The CDR3, as DNA: TGCGCCAGCAGCCAAGTTGAGGGAGGGGTTTACAATGAGCAGTTCTTC.

This chain uses TRBV5-1 with TRBJ1-2; a weak D match, TRBD1 (6 bases). This CDR3 region has 15 residues. CDR1 SGHRS and CDR2 YFSETQ come from the germline V gene. The germline V and J ends were trimmed by 1 base and 7 bases, with 17 bases remaining between them. This CDR3 reads CASSLLGGADSGYTF. The CDR3 coding sequence is TGCGCCAGCAGCTTGTTAGGGGGTGCAGATAGTGGCTACACCTTC.

V usage is TRBV7-2 and J usage is TRBJ1-5; a weak D match, TRBD1 (5 bases). Per germline, CDR1 SGHTA and CDR2 FQGNSA. Trimming took 3 bases from V and 8 from J, leaving 17 bases between them. This CDR3 is 15 amino acids long. The CDR3 spells CASSFVAGLMEPQHF. The CDR3 coding sequence is TGTGCCAGCAGCTTCGTTGCAGGGTTAATGGAGCCCCAGCATTTT.

The gene calls are TRBV2 and TRBJ1-6, with 7 bases fitting TRBD1. The CDR3 is 16 amino acids. With V trimmed by 4 bases and J by 10 bases, 13 bases remained unmatched. Germline CDR1 is SNHLY and CDR2 is FYNNEI. The CDR3 DNA reads TGTGCCAGCAGTGTTACAGGGGTACAAGGAGGGTCACCCCTCCACTTT. Amino acids: CASSVTGVQGGSPLHF. The full variable domain, completed using reference TRBV2 and TRBJ1-6, is EPEVTQTPSHQVTQMGQEVILRCVPISNHLYFYWYRQILGQKVEFLVSFYNNEISEKSEIFDDQFSVERPDGSNFTLKIRSTKLEDSAMYFCASSVTGVQGGSPLHFGNGTRLTVT.

V usage is TRBV4-3 and J usage is TRBJ1-2, with 11 bases matching TRBD1. CDR1 and CDR2 from the germline V gene are LGHNA and YSLEER. CDR3 size: 15 residues. V trimming: 0 bases; J trimming: 7 bases; junction bases outside the gene matches: 4. The CDR3, as DNA: TGCGCCAGCAGCCAAGAGGGACAGGGGGAAGCTGGCTACACCTTC. Translated, it gives CASSQEGQGEAGYTF.

About this clone: One end of the junction fails to match germline, which may point to a read error. The rearrangement joins TRBV7-7 to TRBJ2-5, with 7 bases identical to TRBD1. CDR3 length: 14 residues. Germline V gives CDR1 SSHAT, CDR2 FNYEAQ (reference sequence). The CDR3 region has the DNA TGTGCTAGCAGCTATGGGACAGACCAAGAGACCCAGTACTTC. It translates to CASSYGTDQETQYF.

The J gene is TRBJ1-5, the V gene TRBV6-5; D is uncertain. V was shortened by 5 bases and J by 2 bases, with 13 bases between the two germline ends. The CDR3 is made up of 15 amino acids. Germline V gene lookup returns CDR1 MNHEY and CDR2 SVGAGI. CDR3 DNA sequence: TGTGCCAGCAGTCCCGACCCAACAGGCAATCAGCCCCAGCATTTT. Its translation: CASSPDPTGNQPQHF.

The chain is built from TRBV6-2 or TRBV6-3 and TRBJ1-1; D unresolved. The CDR3 length is 18 residues. Trimming shortened V by 4 bases and J by 1 base, and 22 bases separated the two germline ends. Germline values: CDR1 MNHEY, CDR2 SVGEGT. The CDR3: CASSLQPGYWLGNTEAFF. In DNA form, the CDR3 reads TGTGCCAGCAGTTTACAACCGGGATATTGGTTGGGGAACACTGAAGCTTTCTTT.

The V call is TRBV30, the J call TRBJ2-3; 7 positions match TRBD1. Germline lookup yields CDR1 GTSNPN and CDR2 SVGIG (reference sequence). V was clipped by 3 bases and J by 2 bases; unmatched bases: 5. The CDR3 extends over 14 amino acids. The CDR3 nucleotides are TGTGCCTGGAGGCAGCAGGGGGTCACAGATACGCAGTATTTT. This gives the protein CAWRQQGVTDTQYF.

The rearrangement links TRBV7-9 to TRBJ1-1; 8 bases align to TRBD1. CDR1 and CDR2 from the germline V gene are SEHNR and FQNEAQ (reference sequence). This CDR3 spans 12 amino acids. V shed 10 bases and J 5 bases; nucleotides not matched to a gene: 6. Here the CDR3 reads CATEYRGTEAFF. CDR3 bases: TGTGCCACCGAGTACAGGGGGACTGAAGCTTTCTTT.

V gene TRBV6-5 combines with J gene TRBJ1-2; D unclear. V was trimmed by 6 bases and J by 8 bases, leaving 16 bases between them. Germline loops: CDR1 MNHEY, CDR2 SVGAGI. This CDR3 is built from 13 residues. This CDR3 reads CASSRQRLGGYTF. The CDR3 DNA reads TGTGCCAGCAGCCGACAACGCCTTGGGGGCTACACCTTC.

This CDR3 is CASSQWREVGYTF. CDR3 coding DNA: TGCGCCAGCAGCCAATGGAGGGAAGTGGGCTACACCTTC. This rearrangement joins TRBV4-3 to TRBJ1-2, with unresolved D. Looked up from germline, CDR1 is LGHNA and CDR2 is YSLEER. V was pared by 2 bases and J by 8 bases, with 12 bases between. The CDR3 length is 13 residues.

The J gene is TRBJ2-3, the V gene TRBV19; TRBD1 matches at 8 bases. Germline V gives CDR1 LNHDA, CDR2 SQIVND (reference sequence). The V and J ends lost 6 bases and 0 bases, in that order; junction bases with no gene match: 2. The CDR3 totals 14 residues. The CDR3 reads CASSDRGSTDTQYF. In DNA form, the CDR3 reads TGTGCCAGTAGCGACAGGGGTAGCACAGATACGCAGTATTTT.

This clone has a single count. The V gene is TRBV21-1, the J gene TRBJ1-2; TRBD1 reflects the table's D call only, with no check against the DNA. TRBV21-1 is described as a pseudogene. This CDR3 region has 13 residues. DNA for the CDR3: TGTGCCAGCACCGGACAGGGGGCAGATGGCTACACCTTC. This sequence encodes CASTGQGADGYTF.

This chain connects TRBV7-6 to TRBJ1-3, with 11 bases matching TRBD1. This CDR3 is built from 17 residues. The germline CDR1 and CDR2 sequences are SGHVS and FNYEAQ. Trimming at V came to 3 bases and at J to 0 bases, leaving 4 bases not matched to a gene. The CDR3 DNA sequence: TGTGCCAGCAGCTTCGGGACAGGGGGTAGCTCTGGAAACACCATATATTTT. This sequence encodes CASSFGTGGSSGNTIYF.

The sample holds a few counts of this clone. The CDR3, as DNA: TGTGCCAGCAGGGACACGGCTGGCTACACCTTC. The encoded protein is CASRDTAGYTF. The chain employs TRBV3-1 (or the pseudogene TRBV3-2) and TRBJ1-2; TRBD1 is a possible D gene (5 bases). V was trimmed by 6 bases and J by 7 bases, leaving 9 bases between them. The CDR3 has 11 residues. CDR1 is LGHDT and CDR2 is YNNKEL in the germline V gene (reference sequence).

This chain uses TRBV24-1 with TRBJ2-5; D uncertain. Between the trimmed V and J ends, which lost 5 bases and 3 bases, there was a span of 6 bases. CDR1 is KGHDR, CDR2 SFDVKD, per germline. This CDR3 region has 12 residues. The CDR3 region has the DNA TGTGCCACCAGTGGTCAGGAAGAGACCCAGTACTTC. Protein sequence: CATSGQEETQYF.

This sequence joins TRBV4-3 and TRBJ2-7; 8 bases are shared with TRBD1. J was trimmed by 0 bases and V by 8 bases; bases with no gene match: 15. CDR3 length equals 17 residues. The V gene's germline CDR1 is LGHNA and CDR2 YSLEER. CDR3 nucleotides: TGCGCCAGCTTCTCCGCCGGACAGGGCCAAAGCTCCTACGAGCAGTACTTC. Translating it yields CASFSAGQGQSSYEQYF.

The J gene is TRBJ1-2, the V gene TRBV7-2; TRBD1 might be the D (5 bases). The CDR3 is 17 residues long. The germline V gene encodes CDR1 SGHTA and CDR2 FQGNSA. The ends were cut back, 3 bases at V and 4 bases at J, with 21 bases in the middle. DNA for the CDR3: TGTGCCAGCAGCTTCGCCGCCAGGGCGGTAGGTGGCTATGGCTACACCTTC. Translated: CASSFAARAVGGYGYTF. The entire variable domain, with the rest obtained from reference TRBV7-2 and TRBJ1-2, is as follows: GAGVSQSPSNKVTEKGKDVELRCDPISGHTALYWYRQSLGQGLEFLIYFQGNSAPDKSGLPSDRFSAERTGGSVSTLTIQRTQQEDSAVYLCASSFAARAVGGYGYTFGSGTRLTVV.